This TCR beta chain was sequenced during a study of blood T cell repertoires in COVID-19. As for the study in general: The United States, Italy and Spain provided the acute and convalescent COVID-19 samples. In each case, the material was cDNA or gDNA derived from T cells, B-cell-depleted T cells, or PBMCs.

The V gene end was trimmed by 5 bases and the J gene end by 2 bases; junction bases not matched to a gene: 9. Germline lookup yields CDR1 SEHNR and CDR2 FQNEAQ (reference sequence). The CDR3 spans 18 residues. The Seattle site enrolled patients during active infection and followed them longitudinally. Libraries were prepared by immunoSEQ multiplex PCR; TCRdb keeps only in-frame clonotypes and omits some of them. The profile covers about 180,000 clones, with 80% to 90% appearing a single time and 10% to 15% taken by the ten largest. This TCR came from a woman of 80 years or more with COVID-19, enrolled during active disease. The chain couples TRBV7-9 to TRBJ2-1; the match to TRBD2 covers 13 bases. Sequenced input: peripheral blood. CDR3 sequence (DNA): TGTGCCAGCAGCAATCCCGGGACTAGCGGGAACGCCTACAATGAGCAGTTCTTC. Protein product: CASSNPGTSGNAYNEQFF.